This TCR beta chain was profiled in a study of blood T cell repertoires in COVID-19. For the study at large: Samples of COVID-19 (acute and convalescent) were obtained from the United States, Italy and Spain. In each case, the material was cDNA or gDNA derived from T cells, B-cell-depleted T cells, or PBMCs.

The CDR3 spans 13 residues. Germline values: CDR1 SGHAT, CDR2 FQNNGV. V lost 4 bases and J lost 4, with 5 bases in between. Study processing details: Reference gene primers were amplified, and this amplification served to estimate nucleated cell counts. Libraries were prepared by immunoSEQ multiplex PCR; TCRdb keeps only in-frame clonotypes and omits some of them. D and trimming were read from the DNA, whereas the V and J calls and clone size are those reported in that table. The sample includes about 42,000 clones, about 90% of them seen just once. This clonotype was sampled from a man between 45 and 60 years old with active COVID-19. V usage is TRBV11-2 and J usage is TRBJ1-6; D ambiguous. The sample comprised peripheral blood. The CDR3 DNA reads TGTGCCAGCAGCTCCGGGTATAATTCACCCCTCCACTTT. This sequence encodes CASSSGYNSPLHF.